The clone carrying this T cell receptor (beta chain) was counted many times. MiXCR, applied by TCRdb to the 5' RACE reads, yields one record per CDR3 protein. Here the sample spans approximately 11,000 distinct CDR3 sequences, under 5.5% being singletons. The sample is drawn from a study of T cells after yellow fever vaccination. Points from the study as a whole: Weaker in magnitude, the secondary response showed a faster peak on day 5 versus 15.

The source material was PBMCs, either bulk or a sorted T-cell subset (CD4+, CD8+, memory, or dextramer-sorted; not recorded which), sampled around 15 days after the first yellow fever vaccination. This receptor was identified in a man aged 18-30 years who received the YFV17D yellow fever vaccine.

DNA of the CDR3: TGTGCCAGCAGTGAATTATTAGCGGGTAAAACAAATTCACCCCTCCACTTT. Protein product: CASSELLAGKTNSPLHF. The gene calls are TRBV25-1 and TRBJ1-6, with D uncertain. There are 17 residues in the CDR3. With 1 base removed from V and 7 bases from J, the gap between germline ends came to 17 bases. Germline values: CDR1 MGHDK, CDR2 SYGVNS. The full variable domain, in which reference TRBV25-1 and TRBJ1-6 provide the parts outside the CDR3, is EADIYQTPRYLVIGTGKKITLECSQTMGHDKMYWYQQDPGMELHLIHYSYGVNSTEKGDLSSESTVSRIRTEHFPLTLESARPSHTSQYLCASSELLAGKTNSPLHFGNGTRLTVT.